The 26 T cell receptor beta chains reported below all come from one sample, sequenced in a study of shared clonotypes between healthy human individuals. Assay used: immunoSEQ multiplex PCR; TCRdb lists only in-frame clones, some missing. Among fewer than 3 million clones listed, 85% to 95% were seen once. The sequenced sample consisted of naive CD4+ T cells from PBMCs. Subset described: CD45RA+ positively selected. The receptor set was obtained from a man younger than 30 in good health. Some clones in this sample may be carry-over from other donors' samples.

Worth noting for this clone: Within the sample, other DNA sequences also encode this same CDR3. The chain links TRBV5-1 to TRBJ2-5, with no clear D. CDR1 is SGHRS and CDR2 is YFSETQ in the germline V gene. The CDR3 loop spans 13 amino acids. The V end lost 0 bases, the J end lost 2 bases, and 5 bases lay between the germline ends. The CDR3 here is CASSLVVQETQYF. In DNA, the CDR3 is TGCGCCAGCAGCTTGGTTGTACAAGAGACCCAGTACTTC.

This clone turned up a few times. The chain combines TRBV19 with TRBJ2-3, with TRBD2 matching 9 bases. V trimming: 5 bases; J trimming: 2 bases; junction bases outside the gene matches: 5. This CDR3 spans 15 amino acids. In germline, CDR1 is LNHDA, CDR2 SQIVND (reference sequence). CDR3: CASSRPSGTTDTQYF. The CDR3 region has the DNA TGTGCCAGTAGTCGGCCTAGCGGGACCACAGATACGCAGTATTTT.

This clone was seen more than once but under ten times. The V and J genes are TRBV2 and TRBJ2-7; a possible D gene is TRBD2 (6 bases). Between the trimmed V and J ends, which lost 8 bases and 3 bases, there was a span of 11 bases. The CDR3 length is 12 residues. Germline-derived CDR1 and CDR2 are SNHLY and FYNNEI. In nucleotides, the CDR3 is TGTGCCAGCGGGGGAGCGGGCTACGAGCAGTACTTC. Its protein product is CASGGAGYEQYF. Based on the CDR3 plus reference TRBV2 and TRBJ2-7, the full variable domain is EPEVTQTPSHQVTQMGQEVILRCVPISNHLYFYWYRQILGQKVEFLVSFYNNEISEKSEIFDDQFSVERPDGSNFTLKIRSTKLEDSAMYFCASGGAGYEQYFGPGTRLTVT.

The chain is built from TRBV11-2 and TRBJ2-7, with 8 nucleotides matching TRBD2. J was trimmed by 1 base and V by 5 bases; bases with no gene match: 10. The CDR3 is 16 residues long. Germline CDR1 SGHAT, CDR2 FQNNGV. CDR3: CASSPRGSGSSYEQYF. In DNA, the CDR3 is TGTGCCAGCAGCCCCCGCGGGAGCGGGAGTTCCTACGAGCAGTACTTC.

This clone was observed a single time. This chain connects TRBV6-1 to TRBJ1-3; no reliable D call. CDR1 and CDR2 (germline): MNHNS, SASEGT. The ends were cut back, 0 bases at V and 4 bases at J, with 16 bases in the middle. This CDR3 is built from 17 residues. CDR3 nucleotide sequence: TGTGCCAGCAGTGAAGCAGGTTACATACCCATCGGAAACACCATATATTTT. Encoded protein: CASSEAGYIPIGNTIYF.

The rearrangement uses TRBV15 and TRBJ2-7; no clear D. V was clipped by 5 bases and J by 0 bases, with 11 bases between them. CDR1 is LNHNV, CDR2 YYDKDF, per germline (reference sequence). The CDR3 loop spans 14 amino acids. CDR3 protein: CATSPRTYSYEQYF. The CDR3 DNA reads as TGTGCCACCAGCCCTCGGACGTACTCCTACGAGCAGTACTTC. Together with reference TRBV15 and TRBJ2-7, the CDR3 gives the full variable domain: DAMVIQNPRYQVTQFGKPVTLSCSQTLNHNVMYWYQQKSSQAPKLLFHYYDKDFNNEADTPDNFQSRRPNTSFCFLDIRSPGLGDTAMYLCATSPRTYSYEQYFGPGTRLTVT.

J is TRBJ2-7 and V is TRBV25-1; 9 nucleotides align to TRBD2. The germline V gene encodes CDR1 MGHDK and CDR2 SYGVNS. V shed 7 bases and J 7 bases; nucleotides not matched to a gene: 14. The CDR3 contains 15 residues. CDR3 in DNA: TGTGCCAGCAAGGCGGGGAGAGGGCGGGGGGGTGAGCAGTACTTC. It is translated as CASKAGRGRGGEQYF.

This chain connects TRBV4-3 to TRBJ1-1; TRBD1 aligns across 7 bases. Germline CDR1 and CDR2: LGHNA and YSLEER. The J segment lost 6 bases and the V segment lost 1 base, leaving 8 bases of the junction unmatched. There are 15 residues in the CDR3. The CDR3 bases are TGCGCCAGCAGCCAAGGACAGGGTATCCTCGCTGAAGCTTTCTTT. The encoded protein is CASSQGQGILAEAFF.

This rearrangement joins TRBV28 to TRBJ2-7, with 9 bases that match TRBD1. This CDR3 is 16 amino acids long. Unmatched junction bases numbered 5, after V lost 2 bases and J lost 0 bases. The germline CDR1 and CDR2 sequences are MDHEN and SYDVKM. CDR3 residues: CASSLPQGAGSYEQYF. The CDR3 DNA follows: TGTGCCAGCAGTTTACCACAGGGGGCCGGCTCCTACGAGCAGTACTTC. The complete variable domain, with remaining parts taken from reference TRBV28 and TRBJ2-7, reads DVKVTQSSRYLVKRTGEKVFLECVQDMDHENMFWYRQDPGLGLRLIYFSYDVKMKEKGDIPEGYSVSREKKERFSLILESASTNQTSMYLCASSLPQGAGSYEQYFGPGTRLTVT.

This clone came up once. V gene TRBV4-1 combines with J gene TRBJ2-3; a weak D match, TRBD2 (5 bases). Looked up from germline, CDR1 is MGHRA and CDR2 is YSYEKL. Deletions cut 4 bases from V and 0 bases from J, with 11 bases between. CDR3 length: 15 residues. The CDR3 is CASSPSVASTDTQYF. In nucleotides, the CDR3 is TGCGCCAGCAGCCCGTCGGTAGCGAGCACAGATACGCAGTATTTT.

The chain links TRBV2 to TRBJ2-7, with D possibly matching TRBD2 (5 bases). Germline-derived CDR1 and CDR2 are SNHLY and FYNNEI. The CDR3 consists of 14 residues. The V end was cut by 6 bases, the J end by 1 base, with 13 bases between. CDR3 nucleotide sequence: TGTGCCAGCAGAGAACACGGCGGGTCCTACGAGCAGTACTTC. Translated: CASREHGGSYEQYF.

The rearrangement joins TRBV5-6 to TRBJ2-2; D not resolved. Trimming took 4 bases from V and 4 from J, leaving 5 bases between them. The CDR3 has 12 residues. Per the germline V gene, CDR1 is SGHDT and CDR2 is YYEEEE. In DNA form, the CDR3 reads TGTGCCAGCAGCCTTACCACCGGGGAGCTGTTTTTT. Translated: CASSLTTGELFF.

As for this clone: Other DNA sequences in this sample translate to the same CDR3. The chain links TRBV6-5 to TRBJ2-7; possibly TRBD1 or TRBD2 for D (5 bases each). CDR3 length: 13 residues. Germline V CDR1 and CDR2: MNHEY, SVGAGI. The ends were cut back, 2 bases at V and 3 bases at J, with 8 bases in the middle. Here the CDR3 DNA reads TGTGCCAGCAGTTACCGGGGCGGCTACGAGCAGTACTTC. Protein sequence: CASSYRGGYEQYF.

CDR3 amino acids: CSAGRFYGYTF. The DNA for the CDR3 is TGCAGTGCCGGACGGTTCTATGGCTACACCTTC. The chain links TRBV20-1 to TRBJ1-2; D ambiguous. Trimming removed 6 bases from V and 4 bases from J, with 9 bases in between. The CDR3 runs to 11 residues. CDR1 and CDR2 (germline): DFQATT, SNEGSKA (reference sequence).

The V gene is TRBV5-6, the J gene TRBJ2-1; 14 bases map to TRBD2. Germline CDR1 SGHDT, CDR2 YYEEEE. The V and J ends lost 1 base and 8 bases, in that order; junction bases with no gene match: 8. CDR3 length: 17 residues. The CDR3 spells CASSLLTGTSGSHEQFF. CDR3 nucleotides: TGTGCCAGCAGCTTGCTAACCGGGACTAGCGGGAGCCATGAGCAGTTCTTC. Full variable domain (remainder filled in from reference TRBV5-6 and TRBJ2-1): DAGVTQSPTHLIKTRGQQVTLRCSPKSGHDTVSWYQQALGQGPQFIFQYYEEEERQRGNFPDRFSGHQFPNYSSELNVNALLLGDSALYLCASSLLTGTSGSHEQFFGPGTRLTVL.

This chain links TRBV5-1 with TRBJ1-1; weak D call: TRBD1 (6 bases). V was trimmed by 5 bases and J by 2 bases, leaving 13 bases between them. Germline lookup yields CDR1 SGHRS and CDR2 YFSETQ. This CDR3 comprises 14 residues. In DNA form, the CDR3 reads TGCGCCAGCAGTTCCCCAGGGGTTAACACTGAAGCTTTCTTT. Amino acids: CASSSPGVNTEAFF.

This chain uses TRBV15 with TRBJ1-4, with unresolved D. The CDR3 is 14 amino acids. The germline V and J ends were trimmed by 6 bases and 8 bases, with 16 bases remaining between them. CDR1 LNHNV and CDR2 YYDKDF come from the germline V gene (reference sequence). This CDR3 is CATSIGPAEEKLFF. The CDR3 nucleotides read TGTGCCACCAGTATAGGCCCAGCGGAAGAAAAACTGTTTTTT.

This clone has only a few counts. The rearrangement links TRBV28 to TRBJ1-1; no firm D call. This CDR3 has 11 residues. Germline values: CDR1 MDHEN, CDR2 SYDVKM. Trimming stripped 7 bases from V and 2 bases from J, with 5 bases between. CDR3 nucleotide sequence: TGTGCCAGCACCCAAAACACTGAAGCTTTCTTT. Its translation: CASTQNTEAFF.

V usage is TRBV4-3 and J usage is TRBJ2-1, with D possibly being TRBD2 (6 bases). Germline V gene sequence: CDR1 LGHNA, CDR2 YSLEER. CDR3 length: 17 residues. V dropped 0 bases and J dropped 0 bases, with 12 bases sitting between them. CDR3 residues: CASSQDPSDSSYNEQFF. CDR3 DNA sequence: TGCGCCAGCAGCCAAGATCCTAGCGATAGCTCCTACAATGAGCAGTTCTTC.

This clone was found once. CDR3 loop: CASSPSTGGARTQYF. As DNA, the CDR3 is TGTGCCAGCAGCCCCTCGACAGGGGGGGCAAGGACCCAGTACTTC. V and J are TRBV7-2 and TRBJ2-5; TRBD1 matches 9 bases. CDR1 is SGHTA, CDR2 FQGNSA, per germline. V shed 5 bases, J shed 7 bases, and the junction held 11 bases outside the gene matches. The CDR3 runs 15 residues.

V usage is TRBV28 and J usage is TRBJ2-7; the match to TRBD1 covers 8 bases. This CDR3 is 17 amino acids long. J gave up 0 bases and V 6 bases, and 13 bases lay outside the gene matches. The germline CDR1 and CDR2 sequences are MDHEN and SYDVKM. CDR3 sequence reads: CASSPGTGLFLSYEQYF. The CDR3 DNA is TGTGCCAGCAGCCCCGGGACAGGCCTCTTCCTCTCCTACGAGCAGTACTTC.

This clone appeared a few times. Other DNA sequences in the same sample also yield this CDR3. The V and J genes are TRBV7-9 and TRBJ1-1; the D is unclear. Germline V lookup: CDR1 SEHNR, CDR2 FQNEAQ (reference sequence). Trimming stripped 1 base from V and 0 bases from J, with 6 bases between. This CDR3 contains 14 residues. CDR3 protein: CASSLGAMNTEAFF. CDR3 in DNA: TGTGCCAGCAGCTTAGGGGCGATGAACACTGAAGCTTTCTTT. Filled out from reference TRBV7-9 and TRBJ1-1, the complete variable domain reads DTGVSQNPRHKITKRGQNVTFRCDPISEHNRLYWYRQTLGQGPEFLTYFQNEAQLEKSRLLSDRFSAERPKGSFSTLEIQRTEQGDSAMYLCASSLGAMNTEAFFGQGTRLTVV.

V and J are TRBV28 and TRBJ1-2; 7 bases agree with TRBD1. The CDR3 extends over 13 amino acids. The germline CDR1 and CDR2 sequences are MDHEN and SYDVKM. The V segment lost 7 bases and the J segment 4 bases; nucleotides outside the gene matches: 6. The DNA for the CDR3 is TGTGCCAGCAATAACAGGGGTGGCTATGGCTACACCTTC. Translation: CASNNRGGYGYTF.

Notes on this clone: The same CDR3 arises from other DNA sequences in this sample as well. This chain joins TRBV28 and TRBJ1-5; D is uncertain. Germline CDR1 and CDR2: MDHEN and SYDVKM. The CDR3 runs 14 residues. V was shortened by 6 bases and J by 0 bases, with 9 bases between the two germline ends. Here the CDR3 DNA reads TGTGCCAGCAGACAAAGACTTAGCAATCAGCCCCAGCATTTT. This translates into CASRQRLSNQPQHF.

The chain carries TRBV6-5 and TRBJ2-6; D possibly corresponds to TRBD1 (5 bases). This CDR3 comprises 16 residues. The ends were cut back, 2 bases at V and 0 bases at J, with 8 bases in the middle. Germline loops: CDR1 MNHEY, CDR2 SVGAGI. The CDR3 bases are TGTGCCAGCAGTTACGACAGAGTCTCTGGGGCCAACGTCCTGACTTTC. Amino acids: CASSYDRVSGANVLTF.

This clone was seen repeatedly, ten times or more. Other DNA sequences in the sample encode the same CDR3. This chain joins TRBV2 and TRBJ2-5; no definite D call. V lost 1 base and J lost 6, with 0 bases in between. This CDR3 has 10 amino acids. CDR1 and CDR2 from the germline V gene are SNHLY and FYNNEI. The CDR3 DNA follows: TGTGCCAGCAGTGAAGAGACCCAGTACTTC. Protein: CASSEETQYF. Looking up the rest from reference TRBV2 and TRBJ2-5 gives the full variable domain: EPEVTQTPSHQVTQMGQEVILRCVPISNHLYFYWYRQILGQKVEFLVSFYNNEISEKSEIFDDQFSVERPDGSNFTLKIRSTKLEDSAMYFCASSEETQYFGPGTRLLVL.